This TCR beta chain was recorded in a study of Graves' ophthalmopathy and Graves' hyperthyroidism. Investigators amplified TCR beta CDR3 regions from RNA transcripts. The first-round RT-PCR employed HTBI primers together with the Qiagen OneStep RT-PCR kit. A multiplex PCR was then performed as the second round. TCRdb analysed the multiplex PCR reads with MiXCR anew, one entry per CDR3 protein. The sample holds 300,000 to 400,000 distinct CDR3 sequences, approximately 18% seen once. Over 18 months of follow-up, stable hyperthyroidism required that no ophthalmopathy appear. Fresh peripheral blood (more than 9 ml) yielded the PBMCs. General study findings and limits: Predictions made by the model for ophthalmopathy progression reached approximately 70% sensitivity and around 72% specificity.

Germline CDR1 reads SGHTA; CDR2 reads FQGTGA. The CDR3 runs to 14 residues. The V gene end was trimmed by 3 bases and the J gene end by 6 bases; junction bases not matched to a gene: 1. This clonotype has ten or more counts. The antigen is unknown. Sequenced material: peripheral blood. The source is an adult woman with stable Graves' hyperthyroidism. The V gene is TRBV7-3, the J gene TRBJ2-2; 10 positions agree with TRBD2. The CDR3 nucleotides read TGTGCCAGCAGCTTGGGGACTAGCGCCGGGGAGCTGTTTTTT. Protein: CASSLGTSAGELFF.